This paragraph covers one T cell receptor beta chain sequence. This record belongs to a study of blood T cell repertoires in COVID-19. Across the study: Sites in the United States, Italy and Spain provided acute and convalescent COVID-19 samples. Sample material is recorded as cDNA or gDNA derived from T cells, B-cell-depleted T cells, or PBMCs.

Method: immunoSEQ multiplex PCR; TCRdb's copy keeps in-frame clones and lacks some. This table has some 48,000 clones, 82% appearing once. The V end lost 5 bases, the J end lost 7 bases, and 12 bases lay between the germline ends. This CDR3 has 13 residues. CDR1 and CDR2 (germline): LGHDT, YNNKEL (reference sequence). Sequences were obtained from peripheral blood. The source is a human donor with acute or convalescent COVID-19. The donor label of this sample is uncertain. The chain joins TRBV3-1 (or the pseudogene TRBV3-2) to TRBJ2-1; D is perhaps TRBD2 (6 bases). The CDR3 reads CASSRLVRNEQFF. The CDR3, as DNA: TGTGCCAGCAGCAGACTAGTTAGAAATGAGCAGTTCTTC.